Below, 17 T cell receptor beta chains from the same sample are listed, as sequenced in a study of monozygotic twins with inflammatory bowel disease. TCRdb re-called the 5' RACE reads and catalogs CDR3 proteins one per entry, DNA excluded. This specimen shows some 330,000 distinct CDR3 sequences; the ten leading clones hold 5.6%. Sequencing used blood. Receptors originate from a human donor with ulcerative colitis or Crohn's disease, or a healthy co-twin of an affected twin (not recorded which).

V gene TRBV12-3 or TRBV12-4 combines with J gene TRBJ2-2. The CDR3 consists of 15 residues. This chain's CDR3 is CASREGSGYAGELFF.

J is TRBJ2-7 and V is TRBV3-1. Germline CDR1 reads LGHDT; CDR2 reads YNNKEL (reference sequence). The CDR3 length is 11 residues. CDR3: CASSHYYEQYF.

The chain links TRBV6-1 to TRBJ1-1. Germline-derived CDR1 and CDR2 are MNHNS and SASEGT. The CDR3 consists of 15 residues. CDR3 residues: CASSEARGFCTEAFF.

The chain uses TRBV24-1 and TRBJ2-3; lacking DNA, the TRBD1 call made by TCRdb goes unchecked. Germline V gene data show CDR1 as KGHDR and CDR2 as SFDVKD. The CDR3 consists of 17 residues. The CDR3 is CATSDLRGNSNPDTQYF.

This chain links TRBV19 with TRBJ2-2; the D gene TCRdb calls, TRBD1, cannot be checked with no DNA. Germline values: CDR1 LNHDA, CDR2 SQIVND (reference sequence). The CDR3 loop spans 16 amino acids. This CDR3 reads CASSLRPGQVAGELFF.

The chain employs TRBV6-2 or TRBV6-3 and TRBJ2-2; TCRdb returns TRBD1, unconfirmable since there is no DNA. The CDR3 extends over 15 amino acids. Germline assignment: CDR1 MNHEY and CDR2 SVGEGT. The CDR3 sequence is CATCDYPTAAGELFF.

The J gene is TRBJ2-1, the V gene TRBV6-5; the TRBD1 assignment by TCRdb is unverifiable without DNA. The CDR3 loop spans 16 amino acids. The germline V gene encodes CDR1 MNHEY and CDR2 SVGAGI. The CDR3 sequence is CASSYAGTGFYNEQFF.

The chain links TRBV27 to TRBJ1-6. There are 17 residues in the CDR3. CDR1 MNHEY and CDR2 SMNVEV come from the germline V gene (reference sequence). The CDR3 sequence: CASSLSGSGGSRSPLHF.

The CDR3 here is CASRGVGTNEKLFF. The gene calls are TRBV5-1 and TRBJ1-4. Germline CDR1 is SGHRS and CDR2 is YFSETQ. The CDR3 extends over 14 amino acids.

The chain joins TRBV7-2 to TRBJ2-1; TCRdb designates TRBD1, a call that cannot be tested without DNA. This CDR3 is 12 amino acids long. Germline V gene lookup returns CDR1 SGHTA and CDR2 FQGNSA. CDR3 sequence reads: CASSQGMNEQFF.

This chain connects TRBV10-2 to TRBJ1-3. Germline V CDR1 and CDR2: WSHSY, SAAADI. The CDR3 runs 15 residues. CDR3: CASSTPGYSGNTIYF.

The chain joins TRBV12-3 or TRBV12-4 to TRBJ1-5; the TCRdb call, TRBD1, lacks DNA for checking. The CDR3 is 14 residues long. CDR3 in amino acids: CASSPTDREGYRHF.

The rearrangement joins TRBV12-3 or TRBV12-4 to TRBJ2-5. This CDR3 spans 12 amino acids. The CDR3 here is CASSLYGETQYF.

The chain couples TRBV20-1 to TRBJ2-4; TCRdb lists TRBD2, though no DNA is available to test this call. Germline CDR1 is DFQATT and CDR2 is SNEGSKA (reference sequence). There are 15 residues in the CDR3. The CDR3 here is CSARHPGTSGNIQYF.

The CDR3 loop is CASRRSERDTDTQYF. The chain employs TRBV7-2 and TRBJ2-3; TCRdb lists TRBD2, though no DNA is available to test this call. CDR1 SGHTA and CDR2 FQGNSA come from the germline V gene. This CDR3 is built from 15 residues.

The V call is TRBV6-2 or TRBV6-3, the J call TRBJ1-2; TCRdb gives TRBD1 as the D gene, but with no DNA this cannot be confirmed. The germline V gene has CDR1 MNHEY and CDR2 SVGEGT. The CDR3 spans 12 residues. The CDR3 here is CASTQGVGGYTF.

This sequence joins TRBV20-1 and TRBJ1-4; the D call from TCRdb, TRBD1, cannot be confirmed without DNA. This CDR3 region has 16 residues. Looked up from germline, CDR1 is DFQATT and CDR2 is SNEGSKA (reference sequence). CDR3 residues: CSARDAIREPDEKLFF.